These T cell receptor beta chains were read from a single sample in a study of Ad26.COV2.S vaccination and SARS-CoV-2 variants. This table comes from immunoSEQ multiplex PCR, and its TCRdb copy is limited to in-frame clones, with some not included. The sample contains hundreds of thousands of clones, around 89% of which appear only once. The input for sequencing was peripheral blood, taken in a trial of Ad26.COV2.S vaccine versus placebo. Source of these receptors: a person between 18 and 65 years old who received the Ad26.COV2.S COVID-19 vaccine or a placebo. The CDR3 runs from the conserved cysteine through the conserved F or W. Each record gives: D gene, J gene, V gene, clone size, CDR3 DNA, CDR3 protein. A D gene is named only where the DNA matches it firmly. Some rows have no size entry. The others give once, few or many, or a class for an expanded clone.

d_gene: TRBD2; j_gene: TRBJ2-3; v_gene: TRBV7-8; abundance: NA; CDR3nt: TGTGCCAGCAGCTTAGCGCGCGTGACTAGCGGGAGGGCCTTAGATACGCAGTATTTT; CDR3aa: CASSLARVTSGRALDTQYF
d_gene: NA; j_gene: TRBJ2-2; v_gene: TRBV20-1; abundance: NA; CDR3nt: TGCAGTGCTAGTAATTATTTAAGGGAGAACACCGGGGAGCTGTTTTTT; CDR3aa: CSASNYLRENTGELFF
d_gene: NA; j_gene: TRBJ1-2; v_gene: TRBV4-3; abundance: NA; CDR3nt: TGCGCCAGCAGGGGGGTCTATGGCTACACCTTC; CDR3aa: CASRGVYGYTF
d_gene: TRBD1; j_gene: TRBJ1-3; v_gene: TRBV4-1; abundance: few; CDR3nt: TGCGCCAGCAGCCTACACGGGGAGGGGGCTAATGGAAACACCATATATTTT; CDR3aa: CASSLHGEGANGNTIYF
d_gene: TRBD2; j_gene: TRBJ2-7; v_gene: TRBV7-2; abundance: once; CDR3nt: TGTGCCAGCAGCTTAGCCGTCGGTCTAGCGGGATCCTCCTCCTACGAGCAGTACTTC; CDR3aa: CASSLAVGLAGSSSYEQYF
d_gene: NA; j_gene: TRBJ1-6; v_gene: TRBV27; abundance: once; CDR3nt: TGTGCCAGCAATGGGGGCAGGGGTAATAATTCACCCCTCCACTTT; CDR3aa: CASNGGRGNNSPLHF
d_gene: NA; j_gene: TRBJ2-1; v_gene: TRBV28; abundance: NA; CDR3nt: TGTGCCAGCAGCGAAAGGAAATCGGGTCCCTACAATGAGCAGTTCTTC; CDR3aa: CASSERKSGPYNEQFF
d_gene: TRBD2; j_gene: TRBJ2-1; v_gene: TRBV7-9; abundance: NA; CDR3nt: TGTGCCAGCAGCTCACCGGCGGGAGGCTTGAGGAATGAGCAGTTCTTC; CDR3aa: CASSSPAGGLRNEQFF
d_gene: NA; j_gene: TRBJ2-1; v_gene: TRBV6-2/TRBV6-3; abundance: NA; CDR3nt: TGTGCCAGCAGTTACGGGCAGGGTGGGCAGTTCTTC; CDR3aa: CASSYGQGGQFF
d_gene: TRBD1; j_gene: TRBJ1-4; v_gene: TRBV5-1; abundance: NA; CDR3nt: TGCGCCAGCAGCTTGGCGGCAGGGGGGACTAATGAAAAACTGTTTTTT; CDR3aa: CASSLAAGGTNEKLFF